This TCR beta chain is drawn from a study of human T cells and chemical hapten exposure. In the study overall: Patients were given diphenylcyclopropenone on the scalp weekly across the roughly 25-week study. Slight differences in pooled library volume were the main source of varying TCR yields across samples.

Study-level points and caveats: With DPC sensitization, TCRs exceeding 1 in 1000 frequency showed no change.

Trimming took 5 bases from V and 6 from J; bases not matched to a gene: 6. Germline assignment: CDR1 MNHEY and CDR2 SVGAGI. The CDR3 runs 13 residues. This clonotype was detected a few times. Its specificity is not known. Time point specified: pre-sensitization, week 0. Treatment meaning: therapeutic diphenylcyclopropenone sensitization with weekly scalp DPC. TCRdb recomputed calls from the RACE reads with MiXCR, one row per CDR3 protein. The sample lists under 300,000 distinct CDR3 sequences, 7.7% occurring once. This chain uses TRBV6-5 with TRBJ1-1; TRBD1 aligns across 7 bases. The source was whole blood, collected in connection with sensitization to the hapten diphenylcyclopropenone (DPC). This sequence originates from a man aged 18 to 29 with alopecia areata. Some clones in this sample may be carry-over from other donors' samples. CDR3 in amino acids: CASSRQGGAEAFF. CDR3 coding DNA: TGTGCCAGCAGTCGACAGGGTGGCGCTGAAGCTTTCTTT.